Given below is one T cell receptor (beta chain) in context. The antigen remains undetermined. Trimming stripped 7 bases from V and 8 bases from J, with 18 bases between. The V gene's germline CDR1 is MNHNS and CDR2 SASEGT. The CDR3 has 14 amino acids. This entry belongs to a study of T-cell reconstitution after alpha-beta-depleted transplantation in children. Overall study findings and caveats: After transplant, at about two months, alpha-beta T cells were reportedly derived from several hundred expanded graft clones. Most T-cell counts and diversity one year after the transplant came from T cells that were newly produced. The origin of high day-60 TCRbeta diversity in some patients lay in surviving recipient T cells and thymic progenitors.

Preparation of the TCRbeta library used unique molecular identifiers. TCRdb reprocessed the PCR reads via MiXCR and lists one record per CDR3 protein. The profile shows 540,000 or so distinct CDR3 sequences, 23% of them singletons. This clonotype was sampled from a boy in the first two years of life who had a stem cell transplant for acute myeloid leukemia, so the T cells may come from the graft donor. Here the sequenced sample was PBMCs, mostly from graft donor cells, taken 360 days after TCRalphabeta/CD19-depleted stem cell transplant. This sequence joins TRBV6-1 and TRBJ2-1, with D perhaps TRBD1 or TRBD2 (6 bases each). CDR3 DNA sequence: TGTGCCAGCAATCGGGACACCCCGGGGGATGAGCAGTTCTTC. The encoded protein is CASNRDTPGDEQFF.